The rows below give T cell receptor beta chains drawn from one sample of a study of neurological immune-mediated disorders. MiXCR, applied by TCRdb to the 5' RACE reads, yields one record per CDR3 protein. The sample gives about 48,000 distinct CDR3 sequences, 10% of which show up once; 20% to 25% is in the top ten. The sequenced material came from PBMCs. These receptors came from a woman aged 35 to 49 with HTLV-1-associated myelopathy (HAM/TSP). CDR3s include the opening cysteine and the closing phenylalanine or tryptophan. A D gene is named only where the DNA matches it firmly. The listing skips clone size in some rows; elsewhere it reads once, few, many or a size class.

clone_size,v_call,j_call,d_call,cdr3_nt,cdr3_aa
few,TRBV7-9,TRBJ2-5,TRBD1,TGTGCCAGCAGCCCCGGCAGGGGGCAGAAGACCCAGTACTTC,CASSPGRGQKTQYF
many,TRBV24-1,TRBJ2-5,TRBD2,TGTGCCACCAGTGACACCACGTGGCGGGAGGGTAACCAAGAGACCCAGTACTTC,CATSDTTWREGNQETQYF
many,TRBV7-6,TRBJ1-1,TRBD1,TGTGCCAGCAGACCACTGGACAGGCGAGGTGGCACTGAAGCTTTCTTT,CASRPLDRRGGTEAFF
many,TRBV5-1,TRBJ2-4,NA,TGCGCCAGCAGCTTGCCCAGGAGGGACATTCAGTACTTC,CASSLPRRDIQYF
many,TRBV5-6,TRBJ1-1,NA,TGTGCCAGCAGCTTGGCATGGGGGAGGAACACTGAAGCTTTCTTT,CASSLAWGRNTEAFF
many,TRBV12-3/TRBV12-4,TRBJ2-3,TRBD2,TGTGCCAGCAGTTTAGAGCGGGGCGACACAGATACGCAGTATTTT,CASSLERGDTDTQYF
NA,TRBV7-6,TRBJ1-5,NA,TGTGCCAGAAGCTTAGCGATTGGTTACAATAAGCCCCAGCATTTT,CARSLAIGYNKPQHF
NA,TRBV5-1,TRBJ1-1,TRBD1,TGCGCCAGCAGCTCCGAATTGGACAGGGTGCATGAAGCTTTCTTT,CASSSELDRVHEAFF
many,TRBV20-1,TRBJ2-1,NA,TGCAGTGCTCGGCCCGCCGGGGATGAGCAGTTCTTC,CSARPAGDEQFF
many,TRBV5-1,TRBJ2-3,NA,TGCGCCAGCAAAGAAGGAACTAGCACAGATACGCAGTATTTT,CASKEGTSTDTQYF
many,TRBV7-9,TRBJ2-2,TRBD1,TGTGCCAGCATTCCCGACAGGGCTGGCACCGGGGAGCTGTTTTTT,CASIPDRAGTGELFF
many,TRBV5-5,TRBJ2-7,TRBD1,TGTGCCAGCAGCTTGACTCGACAGGGAAATTGGTACGAGCAGTACTTC,CASSLTRQGNWYEQYF
NA,TRBV29-1,TRBJ2-2,NA,TGCAGCGCTGACAGTCCGACCGGGGAGCTGTTTTTT,CSADSPTGELFF
many,TRBV6-2/TRBV6-3,TRBJ1-1,TRBD1,TGTGCCAGCAGGAGCCCCGGACAGGGGGCTATCACTGAAGCTTTCTTT,CASRSPGQGAITEAFF
many,TRBV29-1,TRBJ2-1,NA,TGCAGCGTTGAAGATTCCCGTGGGAGTGAGCAGTTCTTC,CSVEDSRGSEQFF
many,TRBV2,TRBJ2-7,NA,TGTGCCAGCAGTGCGACCTACGAGCAGTACTTC,CASSATYEQYF
many,TRBV5-1,TRBJ2-5,TRBD1,TGCGCCAGCAGCTCGGGGACAGGGGCTGGAGAGACCCAGTACTTC,CASSSGTGAGETQYF
many,TRBV4-1,TRBJ1-2,NA,TGCGCCAGCAGCCAACACCTGCTCCGAGATATTAGGGAGGGAGGCTACACCTTC,CASSQHLLRDIREGGYTF
many,TRBV9,TRBJ1-5,NA,TGTGCCAGCAGCTCGGGAGGGGAGGGCAATCAGCCCCAGCATTTT,CASSSGGEGNQPQHF
many,TRBV7-2,TRBJ2-3,NA,TGTGCCAGCAGCCCGGGGATACCTAGCACAGATACGCAGTATTTT,CASSPGIPSTDTQYF
many,TRBV29-1,TRBJ2-3,TRBD1,TGCAGCGCGAGACAGGGGAGTGGAACAGATACGCAGTATTTT,CSARQGSGTDTQYF
NA,TRBV5-1,TRBJ2-1,TRBD1,TGCGCCAGCAGCTTGGCGGGAAGAGGACAGGAACAGTTCTTC,CASSLAGRGQEQFF
few,TRBV7-6,TRBJ1-2,TRBD1,TGTGCCAGCAGCTTGGGACAGGGAAGGGGCTACACCTTC,CASSLGQGRGYTF
many,TRBV10-3,TRBJ2-2,TRBD2,TGTGCCATCAGGGAGGCGGGGGATATGAACACCGGGGAGCTGTTTTTT,CAIREAGDMNTGELFF
many,TRBV5-1,TRBJ2-3,NA,TGCGCCAGCAGCTTAGGGGATAGCACAGATACGCAGTATTTT,CASSLGDSTDTQYF
many,TRBV5-1,TRBJ2-3,TRBD2,TGCGCCAGCAGCTGGGGGACTAGCGGGGGAGATACGCAGTATTTT,CASSWGTSGGDTQYF
many,TRBV7-2,TRBJ2-7,NA,TGTGCCAGCAGCTTAATGGCTAGCACTTACGAGCAGTACTTC,CASSLMASTYEQYF
many,TRBV11-2,TRBJ2-2,NA,TGTGCCAGCAGCCCCCGGACGGCCACGAACACCGGGGAGCTGTTTTTT,CASSPRTATNTGELFF
many,TRBV6-5,TRBJ2-6,NA,TGTGCCAGCAGTTCCCTAGGGAGGCCAGGGGCCAACGTCCTGACTTTC,CASSSLGRPGANVLTF
many,TRBV14,TRBJ2-1,TRBD2,TGTGCCAGCCAGACTAGCGGGGTCGATAATGAGCAGTTCTTC,CASQTSGVDNEQFF
many,TRBV4-3,TRBJ2-3,NA,TGCGCCAGCAGCCACGAGGGCGGCGACGCAGATACGCAGTATTTT,CASSHEGGDADTQYF
many,TRBV5-1,TRBJ2-3,NA,TGCGCCAGCAGGCCCCAGGGGCGCACAGATACGCAGTATTTT,CASRPQGRTDTQYF
NA,TRBV5-1,TRBJ1-2,NA,TGCGCCAGCAGCACTCACAGGGACTCCTATGGATACACCTTC,CASSTHRDSYGYTF
many,TRBV12-3/TRBV12-4,TRBJ2-2,TRBD1,TGTGCCAGCAGTGCGACAGGGTTGAGGGGCGGGGAGCTGTTTTTT,CASSATGLRGGELFF
many,TRBV4-3,TRBJ2-7,NA,TGCGCCAGCAGCCAGGAAGTGGGGTTCTCCTACGAGCAGTACTTC,CASSQEVGFSYEQYF
many,TRBV6-2/TRBV6-3,TRBJ2-2,NA,TGTGCCAGCAGTTACTCGGCGGGGGCAAACACCGGGGAGCTGTTTTTT,CASSYSAGANTGELFF
many,TRBV5-1,TRBJ1-1,TRBD1,TGCGCCAGCAGCGCCGGGACAGACTATGAAGCTTTCTTT,CASSAGTDYEAFF
many,TRBV20-1,TRBJ2-1,NA,TGCAGTGGGGTTAGGCCGCGTAGGGAGCAGTTCTTC,CSGVRPRREQFF
medium-sized,TRBV9,TRBJ2-2,NA,TGTGCCAGCAGCGTAGATCAGAACACCGGGGAGCTGTTTTTT,CASSVDQNTGELFF
many,TRBV12-3/TRBV12-4,TRBJ1-4,NA,TGTGCCTCCCGGGGTGGGGACACACCGAATGAAAAACTGTTTTTT,CASRGGDTPNEKLFF
many,TRBV5-1,TRBJ2-3,NA,TGCGCCAGCAGCTTATTTGGCGGGGAAGATACGCAGTATTTT,CASSLFGGEDTQYF
many,TRBV6-5,TRBJ1-1,TRBD1,TGTGCCAGCAGTTACGACAGGGACACTGAAGCTTTCTTT,CASSYDRDTEAFF
many,TRBV9,TRBJ1-4,NA,TGTGCCAGCAGCCCCCGACGGGGGGCTTCGGGTGAAAAACTGTTTTTT,CASSPRRGASGEKLFF
many,TRBV7-9,TRBJ2-7,TRBD1,TGTGCCAGCAGCCCCGACAGGGCGAGGGAGCAGTACTTC,CASSPDRAREQYF
NA,TRBV10-3,TRBJ1-5,NA,TGTGCCACAGCCCGGGCAGGGGGCAATCAGCCCCAGCATTTT,CATARAGGNQPQHF
many,TRBV7-6,TRBJ1-6,NA,TGTGCCAGCAGTTTAGCGGGCAATAGAGGGTCCTCACCCCTCCACTTT,CASSLAGNRGSSPLHF
many,TRBV5-1,TRBJ2-5,TRBD2,TGCGCCAGCAGCCGGCCTTCAAGCGGGGGCATTTCTCTCAAAGAGACCCAGTACTTC,CASSRPSSGGISLKETQYF
NA,TRBV4-2,TRBJ2-2,NA,TGTGCCAGCAGCCAACTAGCGTGGGGGTTAAACACCGGGGAGCTGTTTTTT,CASSQLAWGLNTGELFF
NA,TRBV5-1,TRBJ2-1,NA,NA,CASSFYICSASKGAVEQFF